The T cell receptor (beta chain) under discussion was sequenced for a study of monozygotic twins with inflammatory bowel disease. The study, taken as a whole, reports: Sharing of clonotypes with others was lower in IBD patients than in healthy twins, and this was especially so with disease activity.

In the case of this clonotype: The antigen is unknown.

The CDR3 sequence is 17 residues long. Germline loops: CDR1 SGHNT, CDR2 YYREEE (reference sequence). Template switching added UMIs carrying a 6-nucleotide sample barcode. One entry per CDR3 protein, without DNA, is what TCRdb gives after re-calling the 5' RACE reads. Listed are under 200,000 distinct CDR3 sequences; over 2.5% falls within the top ten. The sample comprised blood. The chain couples TRBV5-4 to TRBJ2-2. The receptor was isolated from a human donor with ulcerative colitis or Crohn's disease, or a healthy co-twin of an affected twin (not recorded which). CDR3 in amino acids: CASSLGGATPNTGELFF. Complete variable domain (other parts from reference TRBV5-4 and TRBJ2-2): ETGVTQSPTHLIKTRGQQVTLRCSSQSGHNTVSWYQQALGQGPQFIFQYYREEENGRGNFPPRFSGLQFPNYSSELNVNALELDDSALYLCASSLGGATPNTGELFFGEGSRLTVL.